A selection of T cell receptor beta chains follows, all from one sample in a study of neoadjuvant anti-PD-1 for oral cavity cancer. Only in-frame clones appear in the TCRdb table, and some are missing; sequencing was by immunoSEQ multiplex PCR. The sample consists of roughly 9,000 clones, 61% of them appearing once. The input for sequencing was PBMCs, taken after nivolumab (anti-PD-1) treatment. Receptors were obtained from a person aged 40 to 85 with oral cavity squamous cell carcinoma. CDR3s include the opening cysteine and the closing phenylalanine or tryptophan. Fields, in order: J gene, V gene, clone size, D gene, CDR3 DNA, CDR3 protein. D genes are given only for firm matches. Not all rows give a size; the values are once, few, many and, for expanded clones, a class.

TRBJ2-5	TRBV11-2	.	.	TGTGCCAGCAGCCTGGGACCACAAGAGACCCAGTACTTC	CASSLGPQETQYF
TRBJ1-1	TRBV6-5	.	.	TGTGCCAGCAGTTCCTCGAGCAGGCACGGGGGAGCTTTCTTT	CASSSSSRHGGAFF
TRBJ1-1	TRBV19	few	.	TGTGCCAGTACAGGAGGTAGGAATGCGCGCAGTGTTGAAGCTTTCTTT	CASTGGRNARSVEAFF
TRBJ2-1	TRBV10-2	.	.	TGCGCCAGCAGTGAGGGAGGGTACAATGAGCAGTTCTTC	CASSEGGYNEQFF
TRBJ1-6	TRBV27	once	TRBD1	TGTGCCAGCAGAGGGACAGGTCATAATTCACCCCTCCACTTT	CASRGTGHNSPLHF
TRBJ2-1	TRBV11-1	.	.	TGTGCCAGCAGCTCTACAGCTACCCGCTCCTACAATGAGCAGTTCTTC	CASSSTATRSYNEQFF
TRBJ1-2	TRBV19	.	.	TGTGCCAGTAGTATAAACAGAAACTATGGCTACACCTTC	CASSINRNYGYTF
TRBJ2-7	TRBV5-6	few	.	TGTGCCAGCAGACTCGGGACGGCCGTTGGGAGATATTCCTACGAGCAGTACTTC	CASRLGTAVGRYSYEQYF
TRBJ1-3	TRBV7-8	few	.	TGTGCCAGCAGCTCCCGGCGGTATGATGGAAACACCATATATTTT	CASSSRRYDGNTIYF
TRBJ1-2	TRBV27	.	TRBD1	TGTGCCAGCAGGGGACAGGGGCGGAACTATGGCTACACCTTC	CASRGQGRNYGYTF
TRBJ1-2	TRBV5-1	.	.	TGCGCCAGCAGCTTGGAGGGGAGCAGGGCGTCTAAGGATGGCTACACCTTC	CASSLEGSRASKDGYTF
TRBJ1-1	TRBV29-1	.	.	TGCAGCGTTGAAGAAAAAGGGGCCAGGAGAATCTTT	CSVEEKGARRIF
TRBJ1-2	TRBV5-4	.	.	TGTGCCAGCAGCTTCGGCGGACAGCCATCCTACACCTTC	CASSFGGQPSYTF
TRBJ1-2	TRBV6-4	.	.	TGTGCCAGCAGGGTGGGATCTTCTTACGGGGGCTACACCTTC	CASRVGSSYGGYTF
TRBJ2-7	TRBV2	.	.	TGTGCCAGCACCCGGGGAGGTAATTACGAGCAGTACTTC	CASTRGGNYEQYF
TRBJ2-4	TRBV29-1	.	.	TGCAGCGTTGAAGATTTAGCCCAAAACATTCAGTACTTC	CSVEDLAQNIQYF
TRBJ2-7	TRBV6-5	.	.	TGTGCCAGCGGTCCTCTAGGGGGGTCAGAGCAGTACTTC	CASGPLGGSEQYF
TRBJ2-5	TRBV6-1	.	.	TGTGCCAGCACGGGCCACCCTCCGGCGGAGACCCAGTACTTC	CASTGHPPAETQYF
TRBJ1-1	TRBV6-6	few	TRBD1	TGTGCCAGCACCTTCTTACAGGGGGTTTCTTTCTTT	CASTFLQGVSFF
TRBJ1-5	TRBV6-6	.	.	TGTGCCAGCAGTTACTCGGGGGGCAATCAGCCCCAGCATTTT	CASSYSGGNQPQHF
TRBJ1-3	TRBV6-1	few	.	TGTGCCAGCAGTCTACGTGGAAACACCATATATTTT	CASSLRGNTIYF
TRBJ2-2	TRBV18	.	.	TGTGCCAGCTCACTCTTCGACCGCTTAACCGGGGAGCTGTTTTTT	CASSLFDRLTGELFF
TRBJ2-1	TRBV5-5	.	.	TGTGCCAGCAGCTTCGGCCATAAGGGAACCAGCTCCTACAATGAGCAGTTCTTC	CASSFGHKGTSSYNEQFF
TRBJ2-7	TRBV30	once	.	TGTGCCTGGAGTATTGGGTCTCTTTATGACGAGCAGTACTTC	CAWSIGSLYDEQYF
TRBJ2-7	TRBV21-1	.	.	TGTGCCAGCACCAACGGGACGGACAGGGTGGGTGAGCAGTACTTC	CASTNGTDRVGEQYF
TRBJ2-5	TRBV18	.	.	TGTGCCAGCTCTTCTAGAGAGACCCAGTACTTC	CASSSRETQYF
TRBJ1-1	TRBV10-3	.	.	TGTGCCATCAGTCGTGACGGGAACACTGAAGCTTTCTTT	CAISRDGNTEAFF
TRBJ2-2	TRBV6-1	.	TRBD2	TGTGCCAGCAGTGAAAGGCTAGCGGGGGGCCTCGGGGAGCTGTTTTTT	CASSERLAGGLGELFF
TRBJ2-7	TRBV29-1	few	TRBD1	TGCAGCGTCCAAGACAGGGCCGGTACCTACGAGCAGTACTTC	CSVQDRAGTYEQYF
TRBJ2-7	TRBV2	.	.	TGTGCCAGCAGCCTCCAGTACGAGCAGTACTTC	CASSLQYEQYF
TRBJ1-5	TRBV28	few	.	TGTGCCAGCAGTCTCATTAGGGGCAATCAGCCCCAGCATTTT	CASSLIRGNQPQHF
TRBJ2-7	TRBV7-9	once	.	TGTGCCAGCAGCTTAGCCCCTGGGGACTACGAGCAGTACTTC	CASSLAPGDYEQYF
TRBJ2-1	TRBV10-1	.	TRBD2	TGCGCCAGCAGTGAGTCCCGACTAGCGAGCAATGAGCAGTTCTTC	CASSESRLASNEQFF
TRBJ2-1	TRBV27	.	TRBD2	TGTGCCAGCAGTATGGGACTAGACTACAATGAGCAGTTCTTC	CASSMGLDYNEQFF
TRBJ2-1	TRBV11-2	.	.	TGTGCCAGCAGCCTCCAGGATGGGGCGAGGTTGTACTACAATGAGCAGTTCTTC	CASSLQDGARLYYNEQFF
TRBJ1-1	TRBV5-1	.	.	TGCGCCAGCAGCCTCGAACAGGGAGTCACTGAAGCTTTCTTT	CASSLEQGVTEAFF
TRBJ2-2	TRBV9	.	TRBD1	TGTGCCAGCAGCGTCCTACAGGGGCCCCCTTACACCGGGGAGCTGTTTTTT	CASSVLQGPPYTGELFF
TRBJ2-5	TRBV5-1	once	.	TGCGCCAGCAGCTTCGGGCCAAAGGGTGAGACCCAGTACTTC	CASSFGPKGETQYF
TRBJ1-1	TRBV7-8	.	.	TGTGCCAGCAGCTTAGGTACGGGTTTCGCCACTGAAGCTTTCTTT	CASSLGTGFATEAFF
TRBJ2-2	TRBV6-1	.	TRBD2	TGTGCCAGCCGGGAGGGGGGACTAGCGACCGGGGAGCTGTTTTTT	CASREGGLATGELFF
TRBJ2-1	TRBV5-1	.	.	TGCGCCAGCAGCTTGTCACTGCAATCCTACAATGAGCAGTTCTTC	CASSLSLQSYNEQFF
TRBJ1-5	TRBV19	.	.	TGTGCCAGTACCGCCCTACAGGGTCGGGGCAATCAGCCCCAGCATTTT	CASTALQGRGNQPQHF
TRBJ1-1	TRBV6-1	few	.	TGTGCCAGCAGTGATGGGGCAGGGTTCGGCACTGAAGCTTTCTTT	CASSDGAGFGTEAFF
TRBJ2-1	TRBV4-2	.	TRBD2	TGTGCCAGCAGCCAAGATGGAGGCGGGACTAGCGGGCCCAATGAGCAGTTCTTC	CASSQDGGGTSGPNEQFF
TRBJ2-1	TRBV7-2	.	.	TGTGCCAGCAGCCCCCTGGGGGTCAATGAGCAGTTCTTC	CASSPLGVNEQFF
TRBJ2-5	TRBV7-2	.	.	TGTGCCAGCAGCTTAGGGGCGGGGGCAGAGACCCAGTACTTC	CASSLGAGAETQYF
TRBJ1-1	TRBV5-1	few	.	TGCGCCAGCAGCTTGGAGGGGAGCACTGAAGCTTTCTTT	CASSLEGSTEAFF
TRBJ1-4	TRBV5-1	.	.	TGCGCCAGCAGCTTGGACCCCTCAACTAATGAAAAACTGTTTTTT	CASSLDPSTNEKLFF
TRBJ2-6	TRBV4-1	few	.	TGCGCCAGCAGCCAGAGGGACCAAACCTCTGGGGCCAACGTCCTGACTTTC	CASSQRDQTSGANVLTF
TRBJ2-1	TRBV25-1	.	.	TGTGCCAGCAGTGAAGGGGGAGGCTTGGATGAGCAGTTCTTC	CASSEGGGLDEQFF
TRBJ2-7	TRBV21-1	.	.	TGTGCCAGCAGGAGGAGGCTACACGTGTTAGACGAGCAGTACTTC	CASRRRLHVLDEQYF
TRBJ1-5	TRBV7-2	.	.	TGTGCCAGCAGCCCACAGACAGGACAGCCCCAGCATTTT	CASSPQTGQPQHF
TRBJ1-6	TRBV15	.	.	TGTGCCACCAGCAGAGAGGCGGCAGGGCTTAATTCACCCCTCCACTTT	CATSREAAGLNSPLHF
TRBJ1-5	TRBV6-6	few	TRBD1	TGTGCCAGCAGTTACCTGGGACAGGGGAGCAATCAGCCCCAGCATTTT	CASSYLGQGSNQPQHF
TRBJ2-2	TRBV11-3	.	.	TGTGCCAGCAGCATCAGGGGAAACACCGGGGAGCTGTTTTTT	CASSIRGNTGELFF
TRBJ2-1	TRBV19	.	TRBD2	TGTGCCAGCAGTGGTACCCTAGCGGGAAGTGAGCAGTTCTTC	CASSGTLAGSEQFF
TRBJ2-5	TRBV29-1	.	TRBD2	TGCAGCGCTGGGAGGACTAGCGGCGCCGGTCGGACCCAGTACTTC	CSAGRTSGAGRTQYF
TRBJ1-1	TRBV28	.	.	TGTGCCAGCAGTAGCCCGGGACTCTTGAACACTGAAGCTTTCTTT	CASSSPGLLNTEAFF
TRBJ2-5	TRBV19	.	TRBD2	TGTGCCAGTAGTATGGGGAGGGGAGCCCAAGAGACCCAGTACTTC	CASSMGRGAQETQYF
TRBJ1-5	TRBV7-2	once	.	TGTGCCAGCAGCCCTCCTGGACTTAGCAATCAGCCCCAGCATTTT	CASSPPGLSNQPQHF